This T cell receptor (beta chain) is drawn from a study of blood T cell repertoires in COVID-19. This table comes from immunoSEQ multiplex PCR, and its TCRdb copy is limited to in-frame clones, with some not included. The sample contains about 170,000 clones, approximately 85% of which appear only once. The germline gives CDR1 MNHEY, CDR2 SVGAGI. The CDR3 loop spans 14 amino acids. V was trimmed by 7 bases and J by 0 bases, leaving 12 bases between them. What was sequenced was peripheral blood. The chain links TRBV6-5 to TRBJ1-1; a possible D gene is TRBD1 (5 bases). The sequence derives from a man aged 55 to 70 who had recovered from COVID-19. CDR3 in DNA: TGTGCCAGCACCTTATTGGGGCTGAACACTGAAGCTTTCTTT. As protein: CASTLLGLNTEAFF.